The TCR beta chain described here comes from a study of cytomegalovirus exposure and HLA in healthy donors. As for this clone: No antigen is known for it.

V gave up 7 bases and J gave up 4 bases; unmatched junction bases: 5. Germline V lookup: CDR1 SNHLY, CDR2 FYNNEI. This CDR3 region has 14 residues. General study points: In vitro testing confirmed three CMV-associated chains as specific for CMV antigens. A link between a missense DCLRE1C variant and TCR beta V- and J-gene trimming emerged from a later analysis. A later analysis showed TCR association rates differing by HLA locus, peaking at DRB1 and lowest at HLA-C. Presence/absence analyses assumed roughly uniform sequencing depth across donors, which may not hold.

Use of 60 Vbeta and 13 Jbeta primers characterized the PCR. Assay used: immunoSEQ multiplex PCR; TCRdb lists only in-frame clones, some missing. Its table records 150,000 or so clones. The source material was PBMCs. V is TRBV2 and J is TRBJ2-7; TRBD2 agrees at 12 bases. This receptor was obtained from a woman in her thirties or forties in good health and CMV-seropositive. CDR3 protein: CASMGTSGWYEQYF. CDR3 in DNA: TGTGCCAGCATGGGGACTAGCGGGTGGTACGAGCAGTACTTC.